This T cell receptor (beta chain) is from a study of technical replicates of blood from several donors. The CDR3 has 20 residues. The germline V gene encodes CDR1 LNHDA and CDR2 SQIVND (reference sequence). V trimming: 6 bases; J trimming: 0 bases; junction bases outside the gene matches: 12. In this sample, this clone turned up once. Assay used: immunoSEQ multiplex PCR; TCRdb lists only in-frame clones, some missing. The table has around 76,000 clones, 95% to 97% seen once. Sequenced: T cells isolated from PBMCs. This sequence joins TRBV19 and TRBJ2-2; 14 bases are shared with TRBD2. The receptor comes from a human donor in good health. The CDR3 DNA sequence: TGTGCCAGTAGGACTGGACTAGCGGGGGGCCAATACGCGAACACCGGGGAGCTGTTTTTT. Protein: CASRTGLAGGQYANTGELFF.